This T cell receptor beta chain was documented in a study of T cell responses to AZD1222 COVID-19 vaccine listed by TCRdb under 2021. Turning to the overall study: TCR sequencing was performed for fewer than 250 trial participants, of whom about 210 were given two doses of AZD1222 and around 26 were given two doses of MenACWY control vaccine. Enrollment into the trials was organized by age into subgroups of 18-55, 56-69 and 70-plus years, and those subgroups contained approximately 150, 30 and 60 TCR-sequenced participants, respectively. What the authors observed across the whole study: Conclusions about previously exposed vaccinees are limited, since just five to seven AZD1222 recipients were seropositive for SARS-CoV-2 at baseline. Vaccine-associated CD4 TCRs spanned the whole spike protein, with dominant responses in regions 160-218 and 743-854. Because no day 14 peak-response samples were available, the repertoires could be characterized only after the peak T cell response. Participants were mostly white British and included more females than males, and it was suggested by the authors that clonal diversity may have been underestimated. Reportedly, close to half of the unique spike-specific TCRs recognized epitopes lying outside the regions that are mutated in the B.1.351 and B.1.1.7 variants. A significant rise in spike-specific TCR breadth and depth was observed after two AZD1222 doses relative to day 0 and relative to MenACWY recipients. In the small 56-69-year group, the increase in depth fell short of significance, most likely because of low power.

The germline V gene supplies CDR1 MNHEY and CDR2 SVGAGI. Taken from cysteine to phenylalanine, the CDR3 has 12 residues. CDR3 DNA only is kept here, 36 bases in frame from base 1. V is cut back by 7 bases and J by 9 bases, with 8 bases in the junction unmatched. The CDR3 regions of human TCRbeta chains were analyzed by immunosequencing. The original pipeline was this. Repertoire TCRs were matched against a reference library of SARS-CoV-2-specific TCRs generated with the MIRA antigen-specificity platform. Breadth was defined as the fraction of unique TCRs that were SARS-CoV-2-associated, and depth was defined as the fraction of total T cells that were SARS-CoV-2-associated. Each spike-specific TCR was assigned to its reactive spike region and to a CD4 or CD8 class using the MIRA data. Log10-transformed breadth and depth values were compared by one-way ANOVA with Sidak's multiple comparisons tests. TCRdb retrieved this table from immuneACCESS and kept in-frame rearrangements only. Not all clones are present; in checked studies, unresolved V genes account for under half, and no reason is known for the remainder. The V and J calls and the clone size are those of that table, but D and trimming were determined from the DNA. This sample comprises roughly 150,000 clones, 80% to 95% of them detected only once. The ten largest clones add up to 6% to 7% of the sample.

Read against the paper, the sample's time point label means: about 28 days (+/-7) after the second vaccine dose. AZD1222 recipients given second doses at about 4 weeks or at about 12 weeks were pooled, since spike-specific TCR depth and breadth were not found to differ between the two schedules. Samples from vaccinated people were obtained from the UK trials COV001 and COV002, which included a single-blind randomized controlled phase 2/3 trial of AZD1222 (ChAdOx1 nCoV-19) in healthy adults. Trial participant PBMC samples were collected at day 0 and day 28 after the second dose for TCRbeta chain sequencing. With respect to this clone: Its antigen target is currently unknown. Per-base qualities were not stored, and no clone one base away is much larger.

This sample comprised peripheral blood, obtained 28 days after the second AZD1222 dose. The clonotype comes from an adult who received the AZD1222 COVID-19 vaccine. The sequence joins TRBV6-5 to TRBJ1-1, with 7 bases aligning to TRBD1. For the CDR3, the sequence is CASIPQTGKAFF. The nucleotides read TGTGCCAGCATTCCCCAGACAGGGAAAGCTTTCTTT.